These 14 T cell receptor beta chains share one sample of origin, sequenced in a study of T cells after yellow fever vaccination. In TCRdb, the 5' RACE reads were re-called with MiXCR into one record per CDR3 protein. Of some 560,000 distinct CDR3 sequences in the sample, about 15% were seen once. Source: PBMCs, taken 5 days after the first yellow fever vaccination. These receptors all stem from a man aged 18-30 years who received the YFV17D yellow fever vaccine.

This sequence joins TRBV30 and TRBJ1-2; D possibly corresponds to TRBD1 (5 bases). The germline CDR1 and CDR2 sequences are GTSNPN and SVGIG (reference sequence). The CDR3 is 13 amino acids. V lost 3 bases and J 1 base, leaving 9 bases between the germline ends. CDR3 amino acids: CAWSPTDNYGYTF. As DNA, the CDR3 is TGTGCCTGGAGCCCGACAGATAACTATGGCTACACCTTC.

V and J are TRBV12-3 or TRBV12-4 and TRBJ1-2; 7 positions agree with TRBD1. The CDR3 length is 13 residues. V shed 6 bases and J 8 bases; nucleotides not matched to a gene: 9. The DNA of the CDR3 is TGTGCCAGCAGAATGACAGGGCGGGGCGGCTACACCTTC. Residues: CASRMTGRGGYTF.

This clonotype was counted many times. The CDR3 bases are TGTGCCAGCGGGCGGGGGGGCACAGATACGCAGTATTTT. Its protein is CASGRGGTDTQYF. V and J are TRBV12-3 or TRBV12-4 and TRBJ2-3, with TRBD2 matching over 8 bases. V lost 8 bases to trimming and J lost 1 base; unmatched junction nucleotides: 2. There are 13 residues in the CDR3.

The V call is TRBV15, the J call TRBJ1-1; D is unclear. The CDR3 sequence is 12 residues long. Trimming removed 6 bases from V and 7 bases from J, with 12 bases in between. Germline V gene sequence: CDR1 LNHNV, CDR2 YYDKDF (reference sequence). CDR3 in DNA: TGTGCCACCAGAAGGGTTTTGGGTGAAGCTTTCTTT. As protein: CATRRVLGEAFF.

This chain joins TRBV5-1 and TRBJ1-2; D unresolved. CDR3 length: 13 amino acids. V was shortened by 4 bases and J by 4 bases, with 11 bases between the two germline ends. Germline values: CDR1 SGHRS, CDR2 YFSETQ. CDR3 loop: CASSADHLYGYTF. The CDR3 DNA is TGCGCCAGCAGCGCGGACCACCTCTATGGCTACACCTTC.

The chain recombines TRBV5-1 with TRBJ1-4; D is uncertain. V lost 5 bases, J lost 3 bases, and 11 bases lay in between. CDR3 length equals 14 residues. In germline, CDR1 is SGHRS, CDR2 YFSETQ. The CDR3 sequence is CASRTETSNEKLFF. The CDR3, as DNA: TGCGCCAGCAGAACCGAGACTTCTAATGAAAAACTGTTTTTT. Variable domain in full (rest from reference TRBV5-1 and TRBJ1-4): KAGVTQTPRYLIKTRGQQVTLSCSPISGHRSVSWYQQTPGQGLQFLFEYFSETQRNKGNFPGRFSGRQFSNSRSEMNVSTLELGDSALYLCASRTETSNEKLFFGSGTQLSVL.

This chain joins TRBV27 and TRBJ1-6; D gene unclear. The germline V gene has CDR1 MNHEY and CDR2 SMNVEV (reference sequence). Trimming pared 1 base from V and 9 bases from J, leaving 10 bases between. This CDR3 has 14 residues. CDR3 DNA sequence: TGTGCCAGCAGTTTATGGGCAGGAGGTTCACCCCTCCACTTT. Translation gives CASSLWAGGSPLHF.

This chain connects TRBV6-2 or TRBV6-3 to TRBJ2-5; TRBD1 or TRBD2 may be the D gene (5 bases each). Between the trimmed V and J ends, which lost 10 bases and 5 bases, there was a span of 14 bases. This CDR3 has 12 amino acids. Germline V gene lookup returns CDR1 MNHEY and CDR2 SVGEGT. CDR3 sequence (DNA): TGTGCCACCGCCGGGGCCCGGGAGACCCAGTACTTC. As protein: CATAGARETQYF.

In DNA, the CDR3 is TGTGCCAGCACCCGCGGGGGGACAGGAGATACGCAGTATTTT. Its translation: CASTRGGTGDTQYF. This rearrangement joins TRBV12-3 or TRBV12-4 to TRBJ2-3, with D perhaps given as TRBD1 or TRBD2 (8 bases each). V lost 7 bases and J lost 5, with 16 bases in between. This CDR3 contains 14 residues.

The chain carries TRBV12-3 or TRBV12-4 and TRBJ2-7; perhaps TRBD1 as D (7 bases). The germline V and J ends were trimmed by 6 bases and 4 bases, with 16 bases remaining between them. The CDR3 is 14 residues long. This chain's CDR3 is CASSLQGGGYEQYV. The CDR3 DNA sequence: TGTGCCAGCAGCCTCCAGGGGGGCGGATACGAGCAGTACGTC.

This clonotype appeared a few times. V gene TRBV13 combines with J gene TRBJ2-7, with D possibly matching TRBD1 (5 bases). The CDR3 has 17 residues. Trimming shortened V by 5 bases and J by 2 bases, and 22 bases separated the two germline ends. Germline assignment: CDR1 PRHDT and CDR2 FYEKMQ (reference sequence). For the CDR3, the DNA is TGTGCCAGCAGCCAAATGACAGTCTCTGGGGAAGCCTACGAGCAGTACTTC. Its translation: CASSQMTVSGEAYEQYF.

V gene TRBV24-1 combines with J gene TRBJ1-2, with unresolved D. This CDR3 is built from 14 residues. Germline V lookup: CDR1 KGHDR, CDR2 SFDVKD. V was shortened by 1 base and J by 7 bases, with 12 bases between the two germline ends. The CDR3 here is CATSDFGEEAGYTF. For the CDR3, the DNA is TGTGCCACCAGTGATTTCGGGGAGGAGGCTGGCTACACCTTC.

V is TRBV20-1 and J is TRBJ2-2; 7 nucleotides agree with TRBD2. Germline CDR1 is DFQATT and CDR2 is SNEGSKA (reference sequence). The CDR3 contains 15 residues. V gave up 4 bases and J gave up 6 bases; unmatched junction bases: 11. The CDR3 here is CSATRTREYSGELFF. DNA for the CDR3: TGCAGTGCTACCCGGACTAGGGAGTACTCCGGGGAGCTGTTTTTT.

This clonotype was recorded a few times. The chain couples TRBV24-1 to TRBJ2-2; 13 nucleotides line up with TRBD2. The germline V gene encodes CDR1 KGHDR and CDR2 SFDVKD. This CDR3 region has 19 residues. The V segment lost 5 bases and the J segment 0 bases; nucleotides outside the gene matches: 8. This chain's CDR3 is CATSATPGLAGPNTGELFF. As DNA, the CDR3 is TGTGCCACCAGTGCCACCCCGGGACTAGCGGGACCGAACACCGGGGAGCTGTTTTTT.